Listed below are T cell receptor beta chains from one sample, sequenced in a study of CD8 T cells in ankylosing spondylitis. TCRdb re-called the 5' RACE reads with MiXCR, one entry per CDR3 protein. The profile shows fewer than 550,000 distinct CDR3 sequences, about 5.4% of them singletons. Material for sequencing was blood, either unsorted or a sorted T cell fraction (not recorded which). All receptors derive from a male donor with ankylosing spondylitis. Both conserved end residues are part of each CDR3. Each record gives: clone size, D gene, V gene, J gene, CDR3 DNA, CDR3 protein. D genes are given only for firm matches. The size field is filled for only some rows; it gives once, few, many or a size class.

many	TRBD1	TRBV6-2/TRBV6-3	TRBJ2-5	TGTGCCAGCAGCTCCTCGACAGGGGGAAAACAAGAGACCCAGTACTTC	CASSSSTGGKQETQYF
.	.	TRBV27	TRBJ2-7	TGTGCCAGCAGTTTTTCCCCGACTAGGTCCTATACCTACGAGCAGTACTTC	CASSFSPTRSYTYEQYF
many	TRBD1	TRBV9	TRBJ2-3	TGTGCCAGCAGCGTAGACGGGACAGGGTATCCAGATACGCAGTATTTT	CASSVDGTGYPDTQYF
few	.	TRBV19	TRBJ1-1	TGTGCCAGTAGTAGCACGGCGGGTATCACTGAAGCTTTCTTT	CASSSTAGITEAFF
many	TRBD1	TRBV6-2/TRBV6-3	TRBJ2-1	TGTGCCAGCAGCCTCCAGGACAGGGGGGTGGGCGATGAGCAGTTCTTC	CASSLQDRGVGDEQFF
.	TRBD2	TRBV6-2/TRBV6-3	TRBJ2-1	TGTGCCAGCAGCCTCAGAGCGGGAGGCCCCTCCTACAATGAGCAGTTCTTC	CASSLRAGGPSYNEQFF
many	.	TRBV20-1	TRBJ1-3	TGCAGTGCTAGAGATCCGCGGCACTCTGGAAACACCATATATTTT	CSARDPRHSGNTIYF
many	.	TRBV4-2	TRBJ2-2	TGTGCCAGCAGCCAACCCACAGGGTTCGGGGAGCTGTTTTTT	CASSQPTGFGELFF
many	.	TRBV28	TRBJ2-5	TGTGCCAGCAGTTTGGGGTTTTATGCCCAGTACTTC	CASSLGFYAQYF
many	.	TRBV20-1	TRBJ1-4	TGCAGTGCTAGTGAACATGGGTCAACTAATGAAAAACTGTTTTTT	CSASEHGSTNEKLFF
many	.	TRBV29-1	TRBJ2-1	TGCAGCGTCCGGCCTGGGGTCTACAATGAGCAGTTCTTC	CSVRPGVYNEQFF
many	TRBD2	TRBV12-3/TRBV12-4	TRBJ2-1	TGTGCCAGCAGTTTACGGCTTAGCGGGAGGAACAATGAGCAGTTCTTC	CASSLRLSGRNNEQFF
many	.	TRBV5-1	TRBJ1-4	TGCGCCAGCAGCTTGGTGGGCCAGGGTGGTGAAAAACTGTTTTTT	CASSLVGQGGEKLFF
many	TRBD1	TRBV4-3	TRBJ1-2	TGCGCCAGCAGCCACCTGACAGGGACCAACTATGGCTACACCTTC	CASSHLTGTNYGYTF
many	.	TRBV27	TRBJ2-1	TGTGCCAGCAGTTTAAATCATCGGGCAGTCAGGGCAATAGGTTATGAGCAGTTCTTC	CASSLNHRAVRAIGYEQFF
many	.	TRBV7-9	TRBJ2-1	TGTGCCAGCAGCATGACATATGAGCAGTTCTTC	CASSMTYEQFF
many	.	TRBV9	TRBJ1-1	TGTGCCAGCAGCCCCGCCGGGTCCACTGAAGCTTTCTTT	CASSPAGSTEAFF
many	.	TRBV4-3	TRBJ2-7	TGCGCCAGCAGCCAAGACTCCATCTTCGGGGAGCAGTACTTC	CASSQDSIFGEQYF
many	.	TRBV10-3	TRBJ2-5	TGTGCCATCAGCCCTCGACTAGACCGCCAAGAGACCCAGTACTTC	CAISPRLDRQETQYF
many	.	TRBV4-3	TRBJ2-7	TGCGCCAGCAGCCAAGAAAGTGTCCCTCCCTACGAGCAGTACTTC	CASSQESVPPYEQYF
many	.	TRBV20-1	TRBJ2-3	TGCAGTGCTCCCAAGGAAGGAGGCACAGATACGCAGTATTTT	CSAPKEGGTDTQYF
many	.	TRBV20-1	TRBJ2-2	TGCAGTGCGTCACAGGGAGGCGGGAACACCGGGGAGCTGTTTTTT	CSASQGGGNTGELFF
.	TRBD1	TRBV7-9	TRBJ2-3	TGTGCCAGCAGCACACGACAGGGCGGAGAAGCAGATACGCAGTATTTT	CASSTRQGGEADTQYF
many	.	TRBV29-1	TRBJ2-6	TGCAGCGTGGTTTGGCGAGTCTCTGGGGCCAACGTCCTGACTTTC	CSVVWRVSGANVLTF
many	TRBD2	TRBV20-1	TRBJ2-5	TGCAGTGCCAGGACTAGAGGTCCGGAGACCCAGTACTTC	CSARTRGPETQYF
many	TRBD1	TRBV29-1	TRBJ2-3	TGCAGCGTTGTCAGGGGGCCAGATACGCAGTATTTT	CSVVRGPDTQYF
many	.	TRBV28	TRBJ1-5	TGTGCCAGCAGTCCCCCGGGGAGTCGCAATCAGCCCCAGCATTTT	CASSPPGSRNQPQHF
few	.	TRBV5-1	TRBJ2-7	TGCGCCAGTACGGATCCCAGGGGCCCCTACGAGCAGTACTTC	CASTDPRGPYEQYF
many	.	TRBV4-2	TRBJ2-3	TGTGCCAGCAGCCCTATAAAAACAGGGAGACGTAGCACAGATACGCAGTATTTT	CASSPIKTGRRSTDTQYF
many	.	TRBV5-1	TRBJ2-3	TGCGCCAGCAGCTTGTGGCAGCTTAGCACAGATACGCAGTATTTT	CASSLWQLSTDTQYF
many	.	TRBV20-1	TRBJ2-3	TGCAGTGCTTCACGGACGGGGCTAGGGACAGATACGCAGTATTTT	CSASRTGLGTDTQYF
once	TRBD2	TRBV28	TRBJ2-3	TGTGCCAGCAGCCGGCGGGGAGCGGGAGGGCCGAGAGATACGCAGTATTTT	CASSRRGAGGPRDTQYF
.	TRBD1	TRBV28	TRBJ1-5	TGTGCCAGCAAGGCGACCGGGACAGGGTCCGGTCAGCCCCAGCATTTT	CASKATGTGSGQPQHF
.	.	TRBV9	TRBJ1-1	TGTGCCAGCAGCGTAGCTTCTTTAGGGTTCGGGACTGAAGCTTTCTTT	CASSVASLGFGTEAFF